This TCR beta chain originates from a study of control samples from healthy donors and cancer patients. The V end lost 1 base, the J end lost 3 bases, and 2 bases lay between the germline ends. CDR1 SGHAT and CDR2 FQDESV come from the germline V gene (reference sequence). The CDR3 spans 12 residues. In this sample, this clone turned up once. TCRdb's copy holds only in-frame clones and misses some; the assay was immunoSEQ multiplex PCR. Of under 150,000 clones in the sample, around 93% are singletons; the top ten hold approximately 1.7%. Sequenced: PBMCs. This clonotype was sampled from a man between 45 and 60 years old with head and neck cancer. The rearrangement uses TRBV11-1 and TRBJ2-3, with D hard to call. The DNA of the CDR3 is TGTGCCAGCAGCTTAGGTACAGATACGCAGTATTTT. Translating it yields CASSLGTDTQYF.